The following is a TCR beta chain sequence with its context. The antigen is not known. This specimen comes from a study of T cells in Graves' hyperthyroidism and ophthalmopathy. The overall study: Peripheral blood specimens were obtained at initial diagnosis, prior to any treatment.

CDR1 is MNHNS and CDR2 is SASEGT in the germline V gene. The germline V and J ends were trimmed by 5 bases and 5 bases, with 12 bases remaining between them. The CDR3 has 13 residues. Researchers took RNA transcripts and amplified the TCR beta CDR3 regions from them. The TCR CDR3 first-round RT-PCR relied on the HTBI primer set. One entry per CDR3 protein results from TCRdb running MiXCR on the multiplex PCR reads. This sample has roughly 380,000 distinct CDR3 sequences, with approximately 20% found just once. Study outcomes and limitations: Classification by a 13 V-J model distinguished ophthalmopathy from stable hyperthyroidism.

Input material: blood. The receptor was derived from a woman younger than 35 with Graves' hyperthyroidism. The V and J genes are TRBV6-1 and TRBJ1-1; unclear D gene. The CDR3 DNA sequence: TGTGCCAGCAGTAGGATAGGGTTGACTGAAGCTTTCTTT. Its translation is CASSRIGLTEAFF.